This T cell receptor beta chain came from a study of CD8+ T cells in alopecia areata. The germline gives CDR1 MDHEN, CDR2 SYDVKM. V gave up 6 bases and J gave up 5 bases; unmatched junction bases: 11. The CDR3 covers 16 residues. Details on this clone: No antigen is known for it.

Investigators isolated RNA and reverse transcribed it into cDNA to act as the sequencing template. Repertoires were generated with immunoSEQ multiplex PCR, while TCRdb's copy carries only in-frame clones and drops some. The data show about 150,000 clones, with roughly 50% seen just once and about 6.4% held by the top ten. Study-wide findings and caveats: Mice showed TCR sharing more clearly than patients did, possibly owing to HLA.

The genes are TRBV28 and TRBJ1-5; 9 bases map to TRBD1. The source of this sequence is a human donor with alopecia areata. The material sequenced was CD4+ T cells sorted from blood. This CDR3 reads CASRKGTGRLYQPQHF. The CDR3 coding sequence is TGTGCCAGCAGAAAGGGGACAGGGAGACTTTATCAGCCCCAGCATTTT.